This T cell receptor (beta chain) stems from a study of control samples from healthy donors and cancer patients. The table came from immunoSEQ multiplex PCR; TCRdb's copy has only in-frame clones and leaves some out. The sample has approximately 190,000 clones, and its top ten clones hold 2.2%. The CDR3 loop spans 15 amino acids. CDR1 is SGHDT, CDR2 YYEEEE, per germline. V lost 3 bases and J lost 3, with 15 bases in between. The chain is built from TRBV5-6 and TRBJ2-5, with D possibly matching TRBD1 (5 bases). The receptor comes from a woman between 25 and 40 years old in good health. The sample consisted of blood. This CDR3 reads CASSWAVRVKETQYF. The CDR3 bases are TGTGCCAGCAGCTGGGCGGTCAGGGTTAAAGAGACCCAGTACTTC.